Shown below are 20 T cell receptor beta chains from a single sample sequenced in a study of radiotherapy plus CTLA-4 blockade in lung cancer. Profiling relied on immunoSEQ multiplex PCR, and the TCRdb table lists in-frame clones only, not all of them. In the table there are tens of thousands of clones, 75% to 85% of which are singletons. The source material was peripheral blood, sampled from a patient treated with radiotherapy plus ipilimumab. Source of these receptors: a human donor with non-small cell lung cancer who had a complete response to radiotherapy plus ipilimumab.

This chain connects TRBV9 to TRBJ2-1; possibly TRBD2 for D (6 bases). CDR1 SGDLS and CDR2 YYNGEE come from the germline V gene. The CDR3 is made up of 15 amino acids. V lost 1 base and J lost 3, with 11 bases in between. The CDR3 nucleotides are TGTGCCAGCAGCGTATCCGGGAGCGTCTACAATGAGCAGTTCTTC. Residues: CASSVSGSVYNEQFF.

The chain's CDR3 is CASSIDGTGGTEAFF. DNA for the CDR3: TGTGCCAGTAGTATAGACGGGACAGGGGGAACTGAAGCTTTCTTT. The J gene is TRBJ1-1, the V gene TRBV19, with 11 bases that match TRBD1. Trimming at V came to 0 bases and at J to 5 bases, leaving 2 bases not matched to a gene. The CDR3 is 15 residues long. The V gene's germline CDR1 is LNHDA and CDR2 SQIVND (reference sequence). Full variable domain (remainder filled in from reference TRBV19 and TRBJ1-1): DGGITQSPKYLFRKEGQNVTLSCEQNLNHDAMYWYRQDPGQGLRLIYYSQIVNDFQKGDIAEGYSVSREKKESFPLTVTSAQKNPTAFYLCASSIDGTGGTEAFFGQGTRLTVV.

V and J are TRBV4-3 and TRBJ1-2, with no clear D. V was pared by 0 bases and J by 6 bases, with 14 bases between. Germline CDR1 LGHNA, CDR2 YSLEER. The CDR3 covers 15 residues. CDR3 protein: CASSQDTTHRDGYTF. The DNA of the CDR3 is TGCGCCAGCAGCCAAGATACGACTCACCGAGATGGCTACACCTTC.

This clone was seen a few times. The V call is TRBV10-3, the J call TRBJ1-1, with 7 bases identical to TRBD1. V gave up 4 bases and J gave up 1 base; unmatched junction bases: 6. Germline loops: CDR1 ENHRY, CDR2 SYGVKD. This CDR3 contains 15 residues. CDR3 bases: TGTGCCATCAGTGCCACCGGGACAGCGAACACTGAAGCTTTCTTT. This encodes CAISATGTANTEAFF.

The rearrangement uses TRBV5-1 and TRBJ2-5; TRBD2 agrees at 8 bases. CDR3 length: 15 amino acids. V shed 3 bases, J shed 4 bases, and the junction held 8 bases outside the gene matches. Germline V gene sequence: CDR1 SGHRS, CDR2 YFSETQ. CDR3 coding DNA: TGCGCCAGCAGCTCCGGTTCGGGGGGGGGAGAGACCCAGTACTTC. Its protein is CASSSGSGGGETQYF.

In this sample, this clone turned up a few times. The chain has TRBV30 and TRBJ1-2; D is possibly TRBD1 (5 bases). V dropped 4 bases and J dropped 6 bases, with 15 bases sitting between them. In germline, CDR1 is GTSNPN, CDR2 SVGIG (reference sequence). This CDR3 has 13 residues. CDR3 region: CAWTRGWGDGYTF. The CDR3 DNA reads as TGTGCCTGGACCCGAGGGTGGGGGGATGGCTACACCTTC.

The V call is TRBV5-8, the J call TRBJ1-2, with 7 bases lining up with TRBD1. This CDR3 region has 17 residues. Trimming removed 2 bases from V and 4 bases from J; junction bases left unmatched: 14. In germline, CDR1 is SGHTS, CDR2 YDEGEE. The CDR3 loop is CASSLRDRSPGSYGYTF. DNA of the CDR3: TGTGCCAGCAGCTTACGGGACAGATCCCCGGGTAGCTATGGCTACACCTTC.

V and J are TRBV12-5 and TRBJ1-6, with D possibly matching TRBD1 (5 bases). Between the trimmed V and J ends, which lost 0 bases and 8 bases, there was a span of 14 bases. CDR3 length equals 16 residues. The germline V gene encodes CDR1 LGHNT and CDR2 FRNRAP. The CDR3 DNA reads TGTGCTAGTGGTTTGGTACTGTCAAGGGGCGATTCACCCCTCCACTTT. Translation: CASGLVLSRGDSPLHF.

For the CDR3, the DNA is TGTGCCAGCAGTTACAGCAGACAGGGGGCAGATGGCTACACCTTC. This sequence encodes CASSYSRQGADGYTF. The gene calls are TRBV6-5 and TRBJ1-2; 10 bases map to TRBD1. The V gene end was trimmed by 2 bases and the J gene end by 6 bases; junction bases not matched to a gene: 6. This CDR3 contains 15 residues. Germline V lookup: CDR1 MNHEY, CDR2 SVGAGI.

This chain joins TRBV4-1 and TRBJ2-1, with 14 bases identical to TRBD2. V shed 5 bases, J shed 8 bases, and the junction held 8 bases outside the gene matches. The CDR3 has 16 amino acids. The germline V gene encodes CDR1 MGHRA and CDR2 YSYEKL. This chain's CDR3 is CASSYLTSGGGYEQFF. Here the CDR3 DNA reads TGCGCCAGCAGCTACCTGACTAGCGGGGGGGGATATGAGCAGTTCTTC.

The CDR3 spells CASSLGLAGVETQYF. For the CDR3, the DNA is TGTGCCAGCAGCTTAGGACTAGCGGGGGTCGAGACCCAGTACTTC. The chain recombines TRBV27 with TRBJ2-5; 13 nucleotides line up with TRBD2. CDR1 and CDR2 (germline): MNHEY, SMNVEV (reference sequence). After removal of 6 bases from V and 5 bases from J, the junction contained 6 bases not matched to a gene. CDR3 length equals 15 residues.

Details on this clone: Other DNA sequences of this sample code for an identical CDR3. The rearrangement links TRBV25-1 to TRBJ2-2; 11 positions match TRBD1. The CDR3 runs to 15 residues. With 8 bases clipped from V and 5 bases from J, the junction kept 7 bases outside the gene matches. Germline-derived CDR1 and CDR2 are MGHDK and SYGVNS. The CDR3 here is CASRGGTGGTGELFF. CDR3 bases: TGTGCCAGCCGCGGCGGGACAGGGGGAACCGGGGAGCTGTTTTTT. Supplemented by reference TRBV25-1 and TRBJ2-2, the full variable domain reads EADIYQTPRYLVIGTGKKITLECSQTMGHDKMYWYQQDPGMELHLIHYSYGVNSTEKGDLSSESTVSRIRTEHFPLTLESARPSHTSQYLCASRGGTGGTGELFFGEGSRLTVL.

The chain recombines TRBV1 with TRBJ1-2; TRBD1, the table's D call, lacks a check against the DNA. TRBV1 is noted as a pseudogene. The CDR3 is made up of 17 amino acids. The CDR3 bases are TGCACCAGCAGCCAGGATTTCAGACAGCCGAGGAGCTATGGCTACACCTTC. This gives the protein CTSSQDFRQPRSYGYTF.

V and J are TRBV6-5 and TRBJ1-3; 8 bases match TRBD1. V lost 3 bases and J lost 3; bases outside the gene matches: 7. CDR3 size: 16 residues. Germline loops: CDR1 MNHEY, CDR2 SVGAGI. The CDR3 loop reads CASSYAWTGIGNTIYF. CDR3 in DNA: TGTGCCAGCAGTTATGCATGGACAGGGATTGGAAACACCATATATTTT.

This clone has only a few counts. The rearrangement uses TRBV18 and TRBJ1-2; 8 nucleotides line up with TRBD1. This CDR3 has 15 amino acids. V shed 1 base and J 8 bases; nucleotides not matched to a gene: 9. The germline V gene encodes CDR1 KGHSH and CDR2 LQKENI. The CDR3 DNA is TGTGCCAGCTCACCACGGATGACAGGGGATGGAGGCTACACCTTC. Translation: CASSPRMTGDGGYTF. Full variable domain (remainder filled in from reference TRBV18 and TRBJ1-2): NAGVMQNPRHLVRRRGQEARLRCSPMKGHSHVYWYRQLPEEGLKFMVYLQKENIIDESGMPKERFSAEFPKEGPSILRIQQVVRGDSAAYFCASSPRMTGDGGYTFGSGTRLTVV.

This chain uses TRBV18 with TRBJ1-2; TRBD1 might be the D (5 bases). This CDR3 has 15 residues. Germline assignment: CDR1 KGHSH and CDR2 LQKENI. V shed 1 base and J shed 1 base, with 10 bases lying between them. The CDR3 nucleotides read TGTGCCAGCTCACCACGAGTCGGGGGTAACTATGGCTACACCTTC. It encodes CASSPRVGGNYGYTF.

The rearrangement uses TRBV2 and TRBJ2-3; D remains unclear. The CDR3 has 13 amino acids. V lost 8 bases and J lost 0, with 9 bases in between. Germline V gene sequence: CDR1 SNHLY, CDR2 FYNNEI. The CDR3 here is CASLATSTDTQYF. DNA for the CDR3: TGTGCCAGCTTGGCGACTAGCACAGATACGCAGTATTTT. Full variable domain (rest looked up from reference TRBV2 and TRBJ2-3): EPEVTQTPSHQVTQMGQEVILRCVPISNHLYFYWYRQILGQKVEFLVSFYNNEISEKSEIFDDQFSVERPDGSNFTLKIRSTKLEDSAMYFCASLATSTDTQYFGPGTRLTVL.

The V and J genes are TRBV29-1 and TRBJ2-1; D is possibly TRBD1 (5 bases). In germline, CDR1 is SQVTM, CDR2 ANQGSEA. This CDR3 contains 13 residues. The V end lost 2 bases, the J end lost 5 bases, and 10 bases lay between the germline ends. The CDR3 DNA is TGCAGCGTTGAAAGGGGTTACGACAATGAGCAGTTCTTC. Amino acid sequence: CSVERGYDNEQFF.

The genes are TRBV6-4 and TRBJ2-5, with D perhaps TRBD2 (6 bases). This CDR3 is 12 amino acids long. The germline V and J ends were trimmed by 8 bases and 7 bases, with 14 bases remaining between them. Germline CDR1 and CDR2: MRHNA and SNTAGT. In DNA, the CDR3 is TGTGCCAGCCAAAGGCTCGGGGGGACCCAGTACTTC. Residues: CASQRLGGTQYF.

This rearrangement joins TRBV11-3 to TRBJ2-2; D possibly corresponds to TRBD2 (6 bases). The CDR3 runs 13 residues. Trimming took off 3 bases at V and 4 bases at J, with 6 bases between the two ends. Germline V gene lookup returns CDR1 SGHNT and CDR2 YENEEA. The CDR3 DNA reads as TGTGCCAGCAGCTTGCGGGGCACCGGGGAGCTGTTTTTT. Its translation is CASSLRGTGELFF.